The 23 T cell receptor beta chains reported below all come from one sample, sequenced in a study of blood T cell repertoires in COVID-19. Some clones are missing from TCRdb's copy, which holds only in-frame ones; the method was immunoSEQ multiplex PCR. The sample contains fewer than 450,000 clones, approximately 90% of which appear only once. The specimen sequenced was PBMCs or T cells enriched from blood (not recorded which). Every receptor here comes from a woman between 18 and 29 years old who had recovered from COVID-19.

This chain uses TRBV27 with TRBJ1-1; 7 positions agree with TRBD1. Trimming cost V 1 base and J 2 bases; bases outside gene matches: 10. Per the germline V gene, CDR1 is MNHEY and CDR2 is SMNVEV (reference sequence). This CDR3 has 17 residues. The CDR3 DNA is TGTGCCAGCAGTTTATTTCATCAGGGGGGCCCAAACACTGAAGCTTTCTTT. Amino acid sequence: CASSLFHQGGPNTEAFF.

This sequence joins TRBV5-1 and TRBJ2-7, with D possibly being TRBD2 (6 bases). Trimming shortened V by 7 bases and J by 3 bases, and 20 bases separated the two germline ends. In germline, CDR1 is SGHRS, CDR2 YFSETQ. The CDR3 spans 15 residues. This CDR3 is CASASFAGLDYEQYF. The DNA for the CDR3 is TGCGCCAGCGCTTCTTTCGCGGGGCTTGACTACGAGCAGTACTTC.

This rearrangement joins TRBV6-2 or TRBV6-3 to TRBJ1-6; 8 bases agree with TRBD1. This CDR3 spans 17 amino acids. Trimming removed 3 bases from V and 5 bases from J; junction bases left unmatched: 9. Germline values: CDR1 MNHEY, CDR2 SVGEGT. The CDR3 region is CASSYLPGGADNSPLHF. In nucleotides, the CDR3 is TGTGCCAGCAGTTATCTCCCAGGGGGCGCCGATAATTCACCCCTCCACTTT.

The rearrangement joins TRBV12-3 or TRBV12-4 to TRBJ2-4; D possibly corresponds to TRBD2 (5 bases). This CDR3 contains 13 residues. Trimming removed 1 base at V and 9 bases at J, with 10 bases between. CDR3 DNA sequence: TGTGCCAGCAGTTTAGGGTCAGGAGGCATTCAGTACTTC. The encoded protein is CASSLGSGGIQYF.

The chain links TRBV29-1 to TRBJ1-4, with 7 positions matching TRBD1. Germline CDR1 SQVTM, CDR2 ANQGSEA. This CDR3 has 12 residues. The J segment lost 7 bases and the V segment lost 5 bases, leaving 4 bases of the junction unmatched. CDR3 sequence (DNA): TGCAGCGTTCGGACAGGTGGTGAAAAACTGTTTTTT. Residues: CSVRTGGEKLFF.

The chain has TRBV2 and TRBJ1-1; TRBD1 matches at 8 bases. The CDR3 is made up of 14 amino acids. V dropped 7 bases and J dropped 5; count of bases not matched to a gene: 9. From germline, CDR1 is SNHLY and CDR2 FYNNEI. The CDR3: CASIRSNRGTEAFF. The CDR3 coding sequence is TGTGCCAGCATTCGAAGCAACAGGGGGACTGAAGCTTTCTTT. Full variable domain (missing parts from reference TRBV2 and TRBJ1-1): EPEVTQTPSHQVTQMGQEVILRCVPISNHLYFYWYRQILGQKVEFLVSFYNNEISEKSEIFDDQFSVERPDGSNFTLKIRSTKLEDSAMYFCASIRSNRGTEAFFGQGTRLTVV.

The V call is TRBV29-1, the J call TRBJ1-4; D might be TRBD1 (5 bases). Trimming left V 1 base short and J 0 bases short, with 12 bases between. Germline CDR1 SQVTM, CDR2 ANQGSEA. The CDR3 totals 16 residues. The CDR3 nucleotides read TGCAGCGTTGAAGGACGGGACTCTGCAACTAATGAAAAACTGTTTTTT. It encodes CSVEGRDSATNEKLFF.

V gene TRBV11-2 combines with J gene TRBJ1-1, with 9 bases identical to TRBD1. CDR1 SGHAT and CDR2 FQNNGV come from the germline V gene. The CDR3 length is 17 residues. V was pared by 8 bases and J by 3 bases, with 16 bases of the junction left unmatched. CDR3 in amino acids: CASGFGGTGNRHTEAFF. DNA for the CDR3: TGTGCCAGCGGATTCGGAGGGACAGGGAACAGACACACTGAAGCTTTCTTT.

This chain uses TRBV10-3 with TRBJ2-7, with 13 bases matching TRBD2. Germline V lookup: CDR1 ENHRY, CDR2 SYGVKD. V lost 7 bases to trimming and J lost 0 bases; unmatched junction nucleotides: 9. CDR3 length equals 17 residues. Here the CDR3 reads CAITGTSGAKSSYEQYF. CDR3 in DNA: TGTGCCATCACCGGGACTAGCGGGGCCAAAAGCTCCTACGAGCAGTACTTC.

This clone was observed a single time. The V call is TRBV7-8, the J call TRBJ2-3, with D perhaps TRBD2 (6 bases). CDR3 length: 15 amino acids. V lost 3 bases, J lost 2 bases, and 12 bases lay in between. Germline CDR1 is SGHVS and CDR2 is FQNEAQ. CDR3: CASSLGGGITDTQYF. CDR3 sequence (DNA): TGTGCCAGCAGCTTGGGAGGAGGGATCACAGATACGCAGTATTTT.

This clone was seen only a few times. This chain links TRBV12-3 or TRBV12-4 with TRBJ2-7; a weak D match, TRBD1 (5 bases). This CDR3 is built from 13 residues. Trimming took off 4 bases at V and 4 bases at J, with 11 bases between the two ends. Here the CDR3 reads CASSWTSSYEQYF. The CDR3 DNA reads as TGTGCCAGCAGTTGGACAAGTTCTTACGAGCAGTACTTC.

The chain combines TRBV11-3 with TRBJ1-5; D call uncertain. The CDR3 extends over 15 amino acids. The V end lost 1 base, the J end lost 6 bases, and 13 bases lay between the germline ends. CDR1 and CDR2 (germline): SGHNT, YENEEA. The CDR3 DNA reads as TGTGCCAGCAGCTTAGGCAGAGGCTGGTGTCAGCCCCAGCATTTT. This translates into CASSLGRGWCQPQHF.

V is TRBV29-1 and J is TRBJ2-7; the D gene is possibly TRBD1 (6 bases). V lost 4 bases, J lost 7 bases, and 14 bases lay in between. The germline CDR1 and CDR2 sequences are SQVTM and ANQGSEA. CDR3 length: 12 amino acids. CDR3 DNA sequence: TGCAGCGTTGTAGGGGGAATTGGTGAGCAGTACTTC. It codes for CSVVGGIGEQYF.

V is TRBV2 and J is TRBJ2-7; D ambiguous. V was trimmed by 1 base and J by 0 bases, leaving 13 bases between them. Germline V gene data show CDR1 as SNHLY and CDR2 as FYNNEI. This CDR3 is built from 16 residues. As DNA, the CDR3 is TGTGCCAGCAGTGAAGGATGGGCAGTTAACTCCTACGAGCAGTACTTC. Translated: CASSEGWAVNSYEQYF.

The CDR3 bases are TGTGCCAGCTCATCCAATCAAGAGACCCAGTACTTC. Its translation is CASSSNQETQYF. This chain connects TRBV18 to TRBJ2-5, with D uncertain. V shed 5 bases and J shed 2 bases, with 6 bases lying between them. Per germline, CDR1 KGHSH and CDR2 LQKENI. The CDR3 extends over 12 amino acids.

This clone was counted a single time. This chain uses TRBV28 with TRBJ2-7; 10 bases map to TRBD1. Germline CDR1 is MDHEN and CDR2 is SYDVKM. The CDR3 is made up of 15 amino acids. V lost 3 bases to trimming and J lost 6 bases; unmatched junction nucleotides: 8. The CDR3 loop reads CASSFGTGVKGEQYF. The DNA of the CDR3 is TGTGCCAGCAGTTTTGGGACAGGGGTGAAGGGCGAGCAGTACTTC. The whole variable domain, filled in from reference TRBV28 and TRBJ2-7, reads DVKVTQSSRYLVKRTGEKVFLECVQDMDHENMFWYRQDPGLGLRLIYFSYDVKMKEKGDIPEGYSVSREKKERFSLILESASTNQTSMYLCASSFGTGVKGEQYFGPGTRLTVT.

This rearrangement joins TRBV19 to TRBJ1-2, with D perhaps TRBD1 (6 bases). The CDR3 spans 14 residues. The germline V gene encodes CDR1 LNHDA and CDR2 SQIVND (reference sequence). Between the trimmed V and J ends, which lost 6 bases and 3 bases, there was a span of 14 bases. CDR3 sequence reads: CASRNRDTDYGYTF. The CDR3 DNA follows: TGTGCCAGTAGGAACCGGGACACCGACTATGGCTACACCTTC.

This chain uses TRBV30 with TRBJ2-2; possible D gene TRBD2, 5 bases. The CDR3 covers 15 residues. Germline CDR1 GTSNPN, CDR2 SVGIG (reference sequence). V lost 0 bases and J lost 1, with 9 bases in between. CDR3 DNA sequence: TGTGCCTGGAGTGTAGGTCGGGGGAACACCGGGGAGCTGTTTTTT. It translates to CAWSVGRGNTGELFF.

The chain is built from TRBV2 and TRBJ1-3; D is uncertain. CDR1 SNHLY and CDR2 FYNNEI come from the germline V gene. V was shortened by 8 bases and J by 0 bases, with 17 bases between the two germline ends. The CDR3 extends over 16 amino acids. The CDR3 reads CASRSNPAGSGNTIYF. CDR3 in DNA: TGTGCCAGCCGATCGAACCCCGCGGGCTCTGGAAACACCATATATTTT.

This clone was seen a single time. J is TRBJ1-3 and V is TRBV6-5, with 7 bases aligning to TRBD1. Germline V CDR1 and CDR2: MNHEY, SVGAGI. The CDR3 has 16 amino acids. Trimming at V came to 2 bases and at J to 1 base, leaving 5 bases not matched to a gene. CDR3 protein: CASSYRPTGSGNTIYF. DNA of the CDR3: TGTGCCAGCAGTTACCGCCCGACAGGGTCTGGAAACACCATATATTTT.

V usage is TRBV5-1 and J usage is TRBJ1-6, with a possible D match to TRBD1 (5 bases). The germline V gene has CDR1 SGHRS and CDR2 YFSETQ. This CDR3 region has 15 residues. Trimming pared 0 bases from V and 8 bases from J, leaving 12 bases between. The CDR3 reads CASSLVPGDDSPLHF. The CDR3 nucleotides read TGCGCCAGCAGCTTGGTTCCGGGGGATGATTCACCCCTCCACTTT.

The CDR3 DNA sequence: TGTGCCAGCAGGGGATTGCGGGAGAGCTACGAGCAGTACTTC. Amino acids: CASRGLRESYEQYF. The chain links TRBV6-5 to TRBJ2-7; 7 bases map to TRBD2. Germline-derived CDR1 and CDR2 are MNHEY and SVGAGI. V lost 6 bases, J lost 3 bases, and 8 bases stayed unmatched. The CDR3 covers 14 residues.

This sequence joins TRBV13 and TRBJ1-6; weak D call: TRBD1 (5 bases). This CDR3 is built from 19 residues. The V and J ends lost 0 bases and 0 bases respectively, with 15 bases between them. Germline V lookup: CDR1 PRHDT, CDR2 FYEKMQ (reference sequence). The CDR3 DNA reads as TGTGCCAGCAGCTTAGGGCCCGGGACTACGAGCTCCTATAATTCACCCCTCCACTTT. Protein product: CASSLGPGTTSSYNSPLHF.